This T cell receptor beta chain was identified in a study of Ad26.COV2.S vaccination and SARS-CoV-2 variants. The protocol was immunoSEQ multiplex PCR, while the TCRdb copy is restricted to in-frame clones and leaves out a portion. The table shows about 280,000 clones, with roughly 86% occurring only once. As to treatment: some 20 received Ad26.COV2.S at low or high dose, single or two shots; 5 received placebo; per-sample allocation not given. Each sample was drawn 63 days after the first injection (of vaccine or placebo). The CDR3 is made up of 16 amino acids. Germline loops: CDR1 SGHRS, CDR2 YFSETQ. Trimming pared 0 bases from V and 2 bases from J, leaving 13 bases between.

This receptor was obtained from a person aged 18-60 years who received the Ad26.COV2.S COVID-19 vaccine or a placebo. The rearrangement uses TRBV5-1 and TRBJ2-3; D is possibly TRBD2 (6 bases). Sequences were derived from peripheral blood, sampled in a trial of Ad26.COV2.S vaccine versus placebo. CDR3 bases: TGCGCCAGCAGCTTGGAGGGACTTCAGGACACAGATACGCAGTATTTT. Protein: CASSLEGLQDTDTQYF.